A selection of T cell receptor beta chains follows, all from one sample in a study of shared clonotypes between healthy human individuals. Only in-frame clones appear in the TCRdb table, and some are missing; sequencing was by immunoSEQ multiplex PCR. This table has 2 million to 2.5 million clones, around 93% appearing once. Sample: naive CD8+ T cells from PBMCs. The receptors here all came from a man aged 18 to 29 in good health. Some clones in this sample may be carry-over from other donors' samples. CDR3s leave out the opening cysteine and the closing phenylalanine or tryptophan. Expanded clones are given a class, and other clones once, few, many or no size at all.

j_gene | abundance | v_gene | CDR3aa
TRBJ2-1 | - | TRBV11-3 | ASSTSGRYDEQF
TRBJ2-7 | - | TRBV5-1 | ASKTGASLYEQY
TRBJ2-7 | - | TRBV14 | ASSQGIAGEDYEQY
TRBJ2-1 | - | TRBV27 | ASSLSIYNEQF
TRBJ1-1 | - | TRBV28 | ASRIHGTGHREAF
TRBJ1-2 | once | TRBV28 | ASSLPRAGTGYFNYGYT
TRBJ1-3 | - | TRBV6-5 | ASSPQGFSGNTIY
TRBJ2-7 | - | TRBV7-9 | ASSLAGEDNEQY
TRBJ2-7 | - | TRBV7-3 | ASSSSGTGVNEQY
TRBJ2-1 | - | TRBV29-1 | SVVIAGQGVVDEQF
TRBJ1-1 | - | TRBV19 | ASSRVREMNTEAF
TRBJ2-5 | - | TRBV9 | ASSVASGVGETQY
TRBJ2-1 | once | TRBV18 | ASSPGRQGPPNEQF
TRBJ2-1 | - | TRBV9 | ASSVGQVRYNEQF
TRBJ2-5 | once | TRBV7-8 | ASSLKGGIGETQY
TRBJ2-3 | - | TRBV5-1 | ASSLTGTNTDTQY
TRBJ2-7 | - | TRBV2 | ASSEAEKDEQY
TRBJ2-2 | - | TRBV29-1 | SVEWTSGKIGDTGELF
TRBJ1-4 | once | TRBV4-1 | ASSQEGPRNEKLF
TRBJ2-7 | - | TRBV10-2 | ASGASYEQY
TRBJ2-5 | - | TRBV27 | ASSLSRVGWETQY
TRBJ2-7 | - | TRBV4-1 | ASSQELGQRSSYEQY
TRBJ1-4 | - | TRBV7-6 | ASSLEVGGGQLF
TRBJ1-1 | - | TRBV30 | AWSPGPRGEAF
TRBJ1-2 | - | TRBV5-6 | ASSYWTGDYGYT
TRBJ1-1 | - | TRBV27 | ASTTGGVSPDTEAF
TRBJ2-1 | once | TRBV9 | ASSAGSYNEQF
TRBJ1-1 | once | TRBV7-8 | ASSTRDSYTEAF